The clone carrying this TCR beta chain occurred once. Its target is unknown. A much bigger clone sits one base away, suggesting this may be a read error. A CD8+CD4-CCR7+CD45RA+ phenotype served as the sorting definition for naive CD8 T cells. This record belongs to a study of molecular identifiers for immune sequencing clone quantification. Study results and limitations: In naive cells, clones above 20 RNA copies held under 1% of molecules, whereas in effector cells they held over 97%.

In germline, CDR1 is SGHVS, CDR2 FNYEAQ. The CDR3 consists of 15 residues. One entry per CDR3 protein, called by TCRdb with MiXCR from the PCR reads. The data hold about 40,000 distinct CDR3 sequences, with 20% to 25% observed a single time. The source is a human donor in good health. Some libraries in this study had Jurkat cell RNA spiked in. Sequenced: naive CD8+ T cells from blood, with Jurkat cell RNA spiked in. Subset specified: FACS-sorted CD8+CD4-CCR7+CD45RA+ naive T cells. This chain connects TRBV7-6 to TRBJ2-3; 9 nucleotides align to TRBD1. CDR3 sequence: CPSSRDRERTDTQYF. The CDR3 DNA is TGTCCCAGCAGCCGGGACAGGGAACGCACAGATACGCAGTATTTT.